The rows below give T cell receptor beta chains drawn from one sample of a study of blood T cell repertoires in COVID-19. The assay was immunoSEQ multiplex PCR, and TCRdb's table has in-frame clones only and misses some. The table shows around 190,000 clones, with roughly 82% occurring only once. Sequences were obtained from peripheral blood. The receptor source for this set is a human donor in a cohort sampled during active COVID-19. The CDR3 runs from the conserved cysteine through the conserved F or W. Fields, in order: CDR3 DNA, CDR3 protein, V gene, clone size, D gene, J gene. D genes are given only for firm matches. Clone sizes are given selectively: once, few, many, or a class where the clone is expanded.

cdr3_nt: TGTGCTACCTCGACGGGACAGGGAGTCGACGAGCAGTACTTC
cdr3_aa: CATSTGQGVDEQYF
v_call: TRBV12-5
clone_size: -
d_call: TRBD1
j_call: TRBJ2-7

cdr3_nt: TGCGCCAGCAGCCATACCCTTGAAGGGGCTCGGACTGAAGCTTTCTTT
cdr3_aa: CASSHTLEGARTEAFF
v_call: TRBV4-1
clone_size: -
d_call: -
j_call: TRBJ1-1

cdr3_nt: TGTGCCAGCAGTCATTCGGGACTAGCGGGAAACCAAGAGACCCAGTACTTC
cdr3_aa: CASSHSGLAGNQETQYF
v_call: TRBV28
clone_size: -
d_call: TRBD2
j_call: TRBJ2-5

cdr3_nt: TGTGCCAGCAGCCCCGGGACTAGCGGGAGCAATGAGCAGTTCTTC
cdr3_aa: CASSPGTSGSNEQFF
v_call: TRBV5-8
clone_size: -
d_call: TRBD2
j_call: TRBJ2-1

cdr3_nt: TGTGCCAGCAGCATACGACAGGGACTGAACACTGAAGCTTTCTTT
cdr3_aa: CASSIRQGLNTEAFF
v_call: TRBV5-4
clone_size: once
d_call: TRBD1
j_call: TRBJ1-1

cdr3_nt: TGCGCCAGCAGCTTGGCCGCGGGTAAGACTGAGCAGTTCTTC
cdr3_aa: CASSLAAGKTEQFF
v_call: TRBV5-1
clone_size: -
d_call: -
j_call: TRBJ2-1

cdr3_nt: TGTGCCAGCAGCCCGGGGGCCGGGGAGCTGTTTTTT
cdr3_aa: CASSPGAGELFF
v_call: TRBV3-1/TRBV3-2
clone_size: -
d_call: -
j_call: TRBJ2-2

cdr3_nt: TGCAGTGCTACCGGGACAAACGAGCAGTACTTC
cdr3_aa: CSATGTNEQYF
v_call: TRBV20-1
clone_size: many
d_call: -
j_call: TRBJ2-7

cdr3_nt: TGTGCCAGCAGCTTAGCCTTAGCTGCCACAGATACGCAGTATTTT
cdr3_aa: CASSLALAATDTQYF
v_call: TRBV7-9
clone_size: once
d_call: -
j_call: TRBJ2-3

cdr3_nt: TGCGCCAGCAGCTTGGTGCTTGGGGGGGAGACCCAGTACTTC
cdr3_aa: CASSLVLGGETQYF
v_call: TRBV5-1
clone_size: -
d_call: -
j_call: TRBJ2-5